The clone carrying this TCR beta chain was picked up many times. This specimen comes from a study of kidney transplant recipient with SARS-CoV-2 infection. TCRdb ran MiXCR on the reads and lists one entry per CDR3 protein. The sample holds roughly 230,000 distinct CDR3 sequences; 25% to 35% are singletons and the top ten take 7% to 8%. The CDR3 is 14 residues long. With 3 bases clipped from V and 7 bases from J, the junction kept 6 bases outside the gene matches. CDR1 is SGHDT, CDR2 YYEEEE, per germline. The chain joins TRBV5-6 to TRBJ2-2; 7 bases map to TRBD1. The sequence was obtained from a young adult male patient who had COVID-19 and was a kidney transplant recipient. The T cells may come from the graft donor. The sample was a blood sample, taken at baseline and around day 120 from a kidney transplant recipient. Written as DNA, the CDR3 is TGTGCCAGCAGCTGGGACAGCTTTTTCGGGGAGCTGTTTTTT. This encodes CASSWDSFFGELFF.